The rows below give T cell receptor beta chains drawn from one sample of a study of blood T cell repertoires in COVID-19. Sequenced by immunoSEQ multiplex PCR; TCRdb stores in-frame clones only, minus some. The sample records about 98,000 clones, roughly 80% being singletons. The sequenced sample consisted of peripheral blood. The receptors were gathered from a human donor in a cohort sampled during active COVID-19. Both conserved end residues are part of each CDR3. The order of the fields is V gene, CDR3 length, clone size, CDR3 protein. Only some rows state a clone size, as once, few, many or a class for expanded clones.

TRBV10-2 | 16 | - | CASSESGARGNQPQHF
TRBV7-2 | 14 | - | CASNHLGQEETQYF
TRBV5-1 | 14 | - | CASSPLGLQETQYF
TRBV10-3 | 14 | - | CAISESADNQPQHF
TRBV19 | 14 | - | CASRAPGSGNTIYF
TRBV7-9 | 13 | - | CASSLDRGYGYTF
TRBV6-6 | 16 | - | CASSHGRAGISYEQYF
TRBV6-2/TRBV6-3 | 15 | - | CASSNRDRVPYEQYF
TRBV4-3 | 15 | - | CASSQYTGSGNTIYF
TRBV7-2 | 12 | few | CASSLYQETQYF
TRBV7-3 | 12 | once | CASSLTGDTQYF
TRBV4-1 | 17 | - | CASSQSWTSGLDYEQYF
TRBV6-2/TRBV6-3 | 17 | - | CASSYTSGQGDHQPQHF
TRBV27 | 15 | few | CASSPLAGGRNEQFF
TRBV6-5 | 15 | - | CASKITGGGGNTIYF
TRBV2 | 14 | - | CASSEISSRYGYTF
TRBV5-1 | 16 | - | CASSPRLGQRGTEAFF
TRBV7-2 | 15 | once | CASSLGGGYSYEQYF
TRBV11-3 | 15 | - | CASSLAAGAGRSAFF
TRBV6-2/TRBV6-3 | 15 | - | CASSSAGGYYNEQFF
TRBV3-1/TRBV3-2 | 13 | - | CASSPRTGQKLFF
TRBV5-1 | 15 | - | CASSRGQGVTDTQYF
TRBV2 | 15 | - | CASSDSSVRDQPQHF
TRBV7-2 | 15 | once | CASSPRTLAKNIQYF
TRBV4-1 | 13 | few | CASSQARNQAQHF
TRBV9 | 13 | - | CASMGGLGNTIYF
TRBV5-1 | 14 | - | CASSSVTSAYEQYF
TRBV2 | 15 | - | CASSEVGQGNSPLHF
TRBV7-2 | 14 | - | CASSMGLANTEAFF
TRBV25-1 | 13 | - | CASTRGEDYGYTF
TRBV19 | 15 | - | CASSIEGTTNYGYTF
TRBV9 | 13 | - | CASNKGANYGYTF
TRBV2 | 13 | once | CASSVGSRTEAFF
TRBV27 | 15 | - | CASSLWGRGTYGYTF
TRBV7-3 | 15 | - | CASSLSGGGAYTQYF
TRBV3-1/TRBV3-2 | 17 | once | CASSQPSGRGPTYEQYF
TRBV4-3 | 18 | - | CASSQDVSRGESTDTQYF
TRBV18 | 14 | - | CASSAPGGDQPQHF
TRBV27 | 17 | - | CASSFRKDRSLRYEQYF
TRBV11-1 | 16 | - | CASSPGGASGANVLTF
TRBV2 | 14 | - | CASSEQSGSYEQYF
TRBV28 | 12 | - | CAFGGGGTEAFF
TRBV18 | 15 | few | CASSPRSRGNQPQHF
TRBV2 | 16 | - | CASSYGQLTTNEKLFF
TRBV5-3 | 14 | - | CARSLDRGWTEAFF
TRBV12-3/TRBV12-4 | 12 | - | CASSLRPWPAFF
TRBV5-8 | 14 | once | CASSFRDRGEKLFF
TRBV27 | 15 | - | CASSFRTGRNQPQHF
TRBV11-1 | 13 | once | CASSRGNGSPLHF
TRBV6-5 | 13 | - | CASIRGLDYGYTF
TRBV4-2 | 17 | once | CASSQMTSGGATYEQYF
TRBV18 | 12 | - | CASSNSRNIQYF
TRBV9 | 14 | - | CASSVRQGLDEQYF
TRBV19 | 14 | - | CASGTAGSYNEQFF
TRBV10-3 | 16 | - | CAISESSGLSNQPQHF
TRBV18 | 16 | - | CASSLRSSGPTDTQYF
TRBV2 | 13 | - | CASNFNRGQEQYF